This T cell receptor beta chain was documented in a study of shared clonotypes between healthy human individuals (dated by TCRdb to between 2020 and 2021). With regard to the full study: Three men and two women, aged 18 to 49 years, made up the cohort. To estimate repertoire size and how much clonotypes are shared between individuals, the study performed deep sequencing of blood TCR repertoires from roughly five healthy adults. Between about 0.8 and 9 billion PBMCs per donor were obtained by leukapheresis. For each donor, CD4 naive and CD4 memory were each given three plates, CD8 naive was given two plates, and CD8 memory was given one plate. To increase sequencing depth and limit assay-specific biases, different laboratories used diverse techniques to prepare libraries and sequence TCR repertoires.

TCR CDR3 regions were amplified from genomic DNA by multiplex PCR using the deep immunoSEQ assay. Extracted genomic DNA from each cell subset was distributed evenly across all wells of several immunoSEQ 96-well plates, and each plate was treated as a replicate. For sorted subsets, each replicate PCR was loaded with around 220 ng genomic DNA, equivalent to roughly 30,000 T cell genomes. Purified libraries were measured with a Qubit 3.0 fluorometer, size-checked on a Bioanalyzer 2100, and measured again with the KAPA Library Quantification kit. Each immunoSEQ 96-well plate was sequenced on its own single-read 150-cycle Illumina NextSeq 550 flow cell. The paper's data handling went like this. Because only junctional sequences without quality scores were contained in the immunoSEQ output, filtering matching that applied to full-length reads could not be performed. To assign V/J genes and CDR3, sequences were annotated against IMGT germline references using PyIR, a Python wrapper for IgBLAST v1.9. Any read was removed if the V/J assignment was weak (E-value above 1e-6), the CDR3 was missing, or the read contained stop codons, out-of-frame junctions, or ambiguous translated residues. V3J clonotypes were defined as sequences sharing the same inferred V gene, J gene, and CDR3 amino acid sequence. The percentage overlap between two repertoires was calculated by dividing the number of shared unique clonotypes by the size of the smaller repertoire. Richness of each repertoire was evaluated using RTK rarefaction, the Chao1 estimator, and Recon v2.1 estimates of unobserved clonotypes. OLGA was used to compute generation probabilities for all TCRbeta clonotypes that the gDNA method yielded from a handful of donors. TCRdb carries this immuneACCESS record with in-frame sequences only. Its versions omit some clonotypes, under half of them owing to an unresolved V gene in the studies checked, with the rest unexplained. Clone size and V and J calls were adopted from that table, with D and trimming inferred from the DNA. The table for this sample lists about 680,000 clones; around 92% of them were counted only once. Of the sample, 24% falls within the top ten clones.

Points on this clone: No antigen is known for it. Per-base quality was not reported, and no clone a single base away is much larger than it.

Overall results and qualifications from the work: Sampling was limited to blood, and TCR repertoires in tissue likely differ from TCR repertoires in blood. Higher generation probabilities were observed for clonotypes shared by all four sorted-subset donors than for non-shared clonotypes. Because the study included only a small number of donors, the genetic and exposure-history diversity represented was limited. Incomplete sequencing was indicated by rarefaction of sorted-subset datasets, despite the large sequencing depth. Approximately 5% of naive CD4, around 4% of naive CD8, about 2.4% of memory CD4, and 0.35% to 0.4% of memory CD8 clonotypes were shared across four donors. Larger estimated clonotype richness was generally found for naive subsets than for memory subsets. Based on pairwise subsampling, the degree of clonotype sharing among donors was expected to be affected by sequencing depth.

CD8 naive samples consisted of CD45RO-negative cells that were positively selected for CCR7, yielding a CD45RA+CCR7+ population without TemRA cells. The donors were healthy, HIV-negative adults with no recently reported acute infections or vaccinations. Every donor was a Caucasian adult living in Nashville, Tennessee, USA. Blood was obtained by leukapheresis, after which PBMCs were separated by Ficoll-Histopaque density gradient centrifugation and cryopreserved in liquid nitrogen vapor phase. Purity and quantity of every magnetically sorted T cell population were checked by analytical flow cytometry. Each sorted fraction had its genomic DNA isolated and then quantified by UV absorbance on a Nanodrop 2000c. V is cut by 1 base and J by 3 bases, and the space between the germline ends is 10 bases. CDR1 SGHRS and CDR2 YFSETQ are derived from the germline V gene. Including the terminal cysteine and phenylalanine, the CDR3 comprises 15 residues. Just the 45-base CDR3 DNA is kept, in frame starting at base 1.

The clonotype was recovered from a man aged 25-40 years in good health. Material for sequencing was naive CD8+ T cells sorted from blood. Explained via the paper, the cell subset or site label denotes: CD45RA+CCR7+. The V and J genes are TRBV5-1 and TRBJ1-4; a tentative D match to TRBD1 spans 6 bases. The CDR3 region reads CASSLIGGPNEKLFF. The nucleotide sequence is TGCGCCAGCAGCTTGATCGGGGGGCCTAATGAAAAACTGTTTTTT.